The present TCR beta chain was sequenced within a study of cytomegalovirus exposure and HLA in healthy donors (dated by TCRdb to the late 2010s). Some background on the complete study: An earlier analysis of approximately 600 of the donors reported more than 250 Gb of sequence data and 100 million to 130 million unique TCR beta sequences from some 180 million T cells. A later genetic analysis used genome-wide SNP genotypes for about 60% of the roughly 700 donors, treating that subset as a discovery cohort. Class I and class II HLA loci were covered by the typing at four-digit resolution. Of the 398 genotyped donors, roughly 80% fell in the genetic ancestry cluster associated with self-reported Caucasian donors. A later analysis re-examined previously published TCR beta repertoires from several hundred donors and added high-resolution HLA genotyping to investigate patterns of TCR occurrence. Approximately 310 gigabases of sequencing data and 70 million to 85 million unique TCR sequences were included in an early release covering roughly 600 HLA-typed donors. The study aimed to test whether signatures of past pathogen exposure could be identified by cataloging public T cell receptors. The number of donors typed differed by locus, with 629-630 for A, B, C, DRB1 and DQB1, 522 for DQA1, approximately 570 for DPA1, and 450 to 480 for DPB1. Rather than drawing on any new phenotypic data, the later analysis identified candidate immune exposures from TCR beta sequences and the way those sequences occurred across donors. To decide whether each TCR beta V gene segment behaved as functional or pseudogenic, an earlier analysis of some 600 of the donors relied on high-throughput TCR beta sequencing. Among some 400 genotyped donors of the cohort, an average of around 220,000 unique TCR beta nucleotide sequences was sequenced per donor, of which about 18% were non-productive. All discovery cohort repertoires had been generated using a single sequencing platform. To predict cytomegalovirus infection status, the study brought together high-throughput TCR immunosequencing, statistical association of individual TCRs with disease status, and machine learning. Along with the approximately 650-subject first cohort, a separate validation cohort of over a hundred different subjects was used. Several DR-DQ haplotypes were handled as single units for association and clustering, since linkage in the cohort was strong. Using immunosequencing, the study profiled T cell repertoires from roughly 650 subjects and related those repertoires to cytomegalovirus serostatus. Donor age, sex, ethnicity and CMV serostatus were compiled alongside the repertoire data. Results the study describes overall, beyond this receptor: V-gene and J-gene trimming of TCR beta chains was associated with a missense DCLRE1C variant in a later genetic analysis, and the association was replicated in an independent cohort. Compared with equally common non-associated chains, HLA-associated TCR beta chains in a later analysis were more clonally expanded and had lower generation probabilities. Compared with the approximately 700-donor mean, donors in an Asian-associated ancestry cluster had fewer N-insertions in productive TCRs, according to a later genetic analysis. In a later analysis, most CMV-associated TCR beta chains were found to appear HLA-restricted, with HLA associations seemingly driven largely by CMV exposure. Assigning TCR associations to individual alleles was difficult when HLA alleles, especially DR and DQ, strongly co-occurred. Only TCR beta chains were sequenced in this cohort, and the absence of alpha or paired-chain data limited detectable features. Some IMGT-functional V segments, including TRBV6-2 and TRBV6-3, could not be distinguished by the 87-base-pair reads and were therefore excluded. Specific HLA alleles were associated with over 15,000 TCR beta sequences at a false discovery rate of 0.05 in a later analysis. The authors suggested that the approach could potentially be generalized to other disease states and immunological phenotypes. A cluster of highly shared sequence variants was judged likely to represent a technical artifact of the sequencing pipeline. Cytomegalovirus status was reported to be diagnosed by the classifier with high specificity and sensitivity in both the original and validation cohorts. Because counts were too low, seventeen rarely observed V segments, including chromosome 9 orphons, were excluded from the earlier analysis of about 500 of the donors. A later analysis reported that several top co-occurrence clusters appeared linked to parvovirus B19, influenza, CMV and Epstein-Barr virus. In an earlier analysis of more than 500 of the donors, most TCR beta V segments appeared in productive rearrangements about 90% or about 30% of the time, broadly matching IMGT annotations. A total of 164 TCR beta chains were listed by the study as associated with cytomegalovirus. For the cohort, immune exposure information was limited to CMV serostatus. Presence/absence analyses assumed roughly uniform sequencing depth across donors, an assumption that may not hold. Linkage disequilibrium might explain the correlated functional status among segregating V segments, but an unknown experimental factor could not be ruled out. HLA typing was unavailable for some donors at each locus, so association tests used only the typed subset. In vitro tests confirmed that a few of the cytomegalovirus-associated TCR beta chains recognize cytomegalovirus antigens. A later analysis found that TCR association rates varied across HLA loci, with DRB1 alleles showing the most associated TCRs and HLA-C alleles the fewest. A further reported finding was that TCR beta sequences accurately predicted the HLA-A and HLA-B alleles for most subjects in the first cohort. While some public TCRs were present in many individuals, most TCR sequences turned up only very rarely across donors.

In total, roughly 670 healthy bone marrow donors made up the cohort. Cohort members were all nominally healthy when sampled, although unrecorded immune exposures were likely present. The donor was CMV seronegative and belonged to the group of more than 300 seronegative cohort members. Each donor provided a peripheral blood sample, and peripheral blood mononuclear cells were used for TCR beta sequencing. The Qiagen DNeasy Blood Extraction Kit was used to extract genomic DNA from the blood cell samples. The protocol used for the library was the immunoSEQ multiplex PCR assay. A mixture of 60 forward primers for TCR Vbeta segments and 13 reverse primers for TCR Jbeta segments was used in the multiplex PCR. A multiplex PCR assay on genomic DNA amplified the CDR3 region of rearranged TCR beta genes. Amplified TCR beta libraries were sequenced as 87-base-pair reads on the Illumina HiSeq System. Turning to the authors' computational methods: A later analysis counted about 80 million unique TCR beta chains across the 670 or so repertoires, and around 9.9 million of these chains were shared by at least two donors. To remove PCR and sequencing errors, raw reads were error-corrected and collapsed into unique sequences using a nearest-neighbor algorithm that merged closely related sequences. CDR3 sequences were aligned to IMGT reference sequences to assign V, D and J gene segments. For a sequence to be retained, a match of at least six nucleotides was required to both a V gene segment and a J gene segment. A rearrangement was called productive if the CDR3 had no stop codons and remained in frame with V and J, and every other rearrangement was called non-productive. Following IMGT convention, CDR3 was defined as the stretch from the second conserved V-encoded cysteine up to the conserved J-encoded phenylalanine. The earlier analysis of 587 of the donors excluded any sequence lacking an unambiguous match to a single V gene segment. In an earlier analysis of a few hundred of the donors, V segments were called functional above 56.7% productive rearrangements and were called segregating when the between-donor standard deviation exceeded 5%. A statistical classification framework was built to diagnose cytomegalovirus status from the catalog of TCR beta chain sequences. In a later analysis, TCR nucleotide sequences were compared against IMGT/GENE-DB human TR gene sequences so that V and J genes could be assigned. The TCRdist pipeline was used in a later analysis to assign CDR3 sequences and most-parsimonious VDJ recombination scenarios. In a later analysis, each TCR beta chain was defined by its CDR3 amino acid sequence together with its V-gene family, and reads without a unique V-gene family were excluded. A later analysis removed 500 to 600 highly shared, low-generation-probability nucleotide sequences to deal with suspected cross-contamination and a sequencing artifact. A later analysis calculated a clonal expansion index for each public chain from normalized within-repertoire ranks of inferred template counts. In a later analysis, generation probabilities were computed with a VDJ recombination model fitted to out-of-frame rearrangements, and the resulting probabilities were checked against IGoR. Hypergeometric tests were used in a later analysis to score TCR-TCR, TCR-HLA and TCR-CMV co-occurrence, with a repertoire-size bias correction applied to the TCR pairs. A later analysis estimated false discovery rates by permuting HLA or CMV assignments 20 times. In a later analysis, co-occurring TCRs were grouped using DBSCAN, with TCRdist sequence similarity added in when clustering inside HLA-allele-positive subsets. For co-occurrence clustering, repertoires with fewer than 30,000 or more than 120,000 public chains were excluded, along with five repertoires with anomalous nucleotide sharing. Sourced from immuneACCESS, this table was stored by TCRdb with only in-frame sequences that have V and J called. A share of the clones is absent; for the studies checked, an unresolved V gene accounts for under half, and the remainder has no known explanation. The V and J calls and clone size are taken from that table; D and trimming were inferred from the DNA. The sample table contains over 110,000 clones; only one count was recorded for 82% of them. The ten largest clones take up less than 3% of the sample.

The CDR3, cysteine through phenylalanine, is 15 amino acids long. Left in the record is the CDR3 DNA by itself, 45 bases read in frame from the first base. CDR1 SGHRS and CDR2 YFSETQ were looked up in the germline V gene. At the junction V is shortened by 0 bases and J by 7 bases; bases outside the gene matches: 4. As regards this clone: It lacks a known antigen. One base away there is no much larger clone; base qualities are not given.

Rearrangement joined TRBV5-1 to TRBJ2-1, with 10 junctional bases fitting TRBD1. This TCR came from a male donor in good health and CMV-seronegative. Sequencing was carried out using PBMCs. The DNA sequence follows: TGCGCCAGCAGCTTGGGGACAGGGGGGATGAATGAGCAGTTCTTC. This codes for CASSLGTGGMNEQFF.